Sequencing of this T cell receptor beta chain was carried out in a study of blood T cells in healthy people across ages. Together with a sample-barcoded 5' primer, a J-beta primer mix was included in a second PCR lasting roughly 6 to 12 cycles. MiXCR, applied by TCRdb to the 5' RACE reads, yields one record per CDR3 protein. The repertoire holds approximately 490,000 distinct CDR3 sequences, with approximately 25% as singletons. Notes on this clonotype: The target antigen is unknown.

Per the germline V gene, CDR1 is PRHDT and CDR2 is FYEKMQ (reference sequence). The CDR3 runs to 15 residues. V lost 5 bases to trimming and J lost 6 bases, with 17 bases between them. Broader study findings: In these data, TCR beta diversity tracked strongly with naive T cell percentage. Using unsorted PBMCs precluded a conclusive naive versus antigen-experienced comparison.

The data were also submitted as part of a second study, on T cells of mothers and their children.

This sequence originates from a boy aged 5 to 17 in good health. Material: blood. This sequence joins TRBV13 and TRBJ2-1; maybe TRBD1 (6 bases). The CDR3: CASSRTADRINEQFF. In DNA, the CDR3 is TGTGCCAGCAGCAGGACTGCAGACAGGATCAATGAGCAGTTCTTC.